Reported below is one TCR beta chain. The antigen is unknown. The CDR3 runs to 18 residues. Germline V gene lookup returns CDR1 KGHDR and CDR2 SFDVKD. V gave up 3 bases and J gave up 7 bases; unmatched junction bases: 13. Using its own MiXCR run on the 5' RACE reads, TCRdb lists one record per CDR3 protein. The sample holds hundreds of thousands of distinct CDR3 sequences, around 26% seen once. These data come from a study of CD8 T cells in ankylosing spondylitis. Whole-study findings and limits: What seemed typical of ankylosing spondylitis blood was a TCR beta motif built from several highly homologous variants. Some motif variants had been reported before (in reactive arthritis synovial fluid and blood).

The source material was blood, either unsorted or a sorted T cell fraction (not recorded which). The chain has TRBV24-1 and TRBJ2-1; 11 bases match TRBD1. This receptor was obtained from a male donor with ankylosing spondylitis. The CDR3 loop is CATSDTLGGQGVLNEQFF. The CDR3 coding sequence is TGTGCCACCAGTGATACCCTGGGGGGACAGGGGGTATTGAATGAGCAGTTCTTC.